One and the same sample provided the 27 T cell receptor beta chains below, sequenced in a study of immune evolution from preneoplasia to lung adenocarcinoma. The method was immunoSEQ multiplex PCR; TCRdb's version includes in-frame clones alone and lacks a portion of them. The table shows about 6,100 clones, with around four fifths occurring only once. The material sequenced was FFPE minimally invasive lung adenocarcinoma tissue. These receptors all stem from a person between 50 and 70 years old with lung adenocarcinoma.

This clone was found a few times. V gene TRBV10-3 combines with J gene TRBJ1-2; D is uncertain. There are 14 residues in the CDR3. Germline CDR1 is ENHRY and CDR2 is SYGVKD. Between the trimmed V and J ends, which lost 3 bases and 0 bases, there was a span of 8 bases. Here the CDR3 reads CAISEQLSNYGYTF. CDR3 DNA sequence: TGTGCCATCAGTGAACAGCTTTCTAACTATGGCTACACCTTC.

The V gene is TRBV7-2, the J gene TRBJ1-6; 10 bases agree with TRBD1. J lost 7 bases, V lost 5 bases, and 8 bases had no gene match. CDR3 size: 16 residues. From germline, CDR1 is SGHTA and CDR2 FQGNSA. The CDR3 reads CASSNIRQGANSPLHF. The DNA for the CDR3 is TGTGCCAGCAGCAATATCCGACAGGGGGCAAATTCACCCCTCCACTTT.

This clone has more than one count but fewer than ten. The chain has TRBV14 and TRBJ2-1; D gene ambiguous. Per the germline V gene, CDR1 is SGHDN and CDR2 is FVKESK. Trimming took off 0 bases at V and 4 bases at J, with 10 bases between the two ends. The CDR3 is 15 residues long. CDR3 coding DNA: TGTGCCAGCAGCCAAGAAGCGCTCATATACAATGAGCAGTTCTTC. Translation gives CASSQEALIYNEQFF. The variable domain in full, with the rest retrieved from reference TRBV14 and TRBJ2-1, is EAGVTQFPSHSVIEKGQTVTLRCDPISGHDNLYWYRRVMGKEIKFLLHFVKESKQDESGMPNNRFLAERTGGTYSTLKVQPAELEDSGVYFCASSQEALIYNEQFFGPGTRLTVL.

V gene TRBV28 combines with J gene TRBJ1-5; 9 bases line up with TRBD1. Germline V gene sequence: CDR1 MDHEN, CDR2 SYDVKM. V shed 4 bases and J 3 bases; nucleotides not matched to a gene: 7. This CDR3 has 16 residues. In DNA form, the CDR3 reads TGTGCCAGCAGTTCGCAGACAGGGGGTAACAATCAGCCCCAGCATTTT. Translating it yields CASSSQTGGNNQPQHF.

This clone was seen a single time. V is TRBV5-1 and J is TRBJ2-1; D may be TRBD1 (5 bases). Deletions cut 3 bases from V and 1 base from J, with 11 bases between. Germline V gene sequence: CDR1 SGHRS, CDR2 YFSETQ. The CDR3 covers 15 residues. The CDR3 bases are TGCGCCAGCAGCTCAGGGTTCGGTTCCTACAATGAGCAGTTCTTC. Protein product: CASSSGFGSYNEQFF.

This rearrangement joins TRBV30 to TRBJ2-3; possibly TRBD2 for D (6 bases). The CDR3 is 14 residues long. V lost 5 bases to trimming and J lost 2 bases, with 14 bases between them. Germline V gene data show CDR1 as GTSNPN and CDR2 as SVGIG (reference sequence). CDR3 amino acids: CAWDPRGYTDTQYF. CDR3 DNA sequence: TGTGCCTGGGACCCCCGGGGGTACACAGATACGCAGTATTTT.

The V and J genes are TRBV29-1 and TRBJ2-3; 9 bases agree with TRBD1. Germline trimming cut 6 bases from V and 7 bases from J; bases unmatched to any gene: 14. This CDR3 has 15 residues. The germline CDR1 and CDR2 sequences are SQVTM and ANQGSEA. The CDR3: CSVPSGQGGANTQYF. CDR3 bases: TGCAGCGTCCCCTCGGGACAGGGCGGTGCGAATACGCAGTATTTT.

The J gene is TRBJ2-7, the V gene TRBV27; D remains unclear. V lost 0 bases and J lost 7, with 10 bases in between. CDR1 MNHEY and CDR2 SMNVEV come from the germline V gene (reference sequence). CDR3 length: 13 residues. CDR3: CASSLSAVGEQYF. CDR3 sequence (DNA): TGTGCCAGCAGTTTATCAGCCGTCGGAGAGCAGTACTTC.

V is TRBV28 and J is TRBJ2-3; D ambiguous. Germline V gene data show CDR1 as MDHEN and CDR2 as SYDVKM. There are 14 residues in the CDR3. Deletions cut 6 bases from V and 6 bases from J, with 16 bases between. As DNA, the CDR3 is TGTGCCAGCAGACGTACTGGCGCCGCGGATACGCAGTATTTT. Amino acid sequence: CASRRTGAADTQYF.

This chain joins TRBV5-1 and TRBJ1-5, with D unresolved. Trimming took off 0 bases at V and 3 bases at J, with 7 bases between the two ends. Per the germline V gene, CDR1 is SGHRS and CDR2 is YFSETQ. The length of the CDR3 is 14 residues. This chain's CDR3 is CASSLEGPNQPQHF. For the CDR3, the DNA is TGCGCCAGCAGCTTGGAAGGGCCCAATCAGCCCCAGCATTTT.

The rearrangement links TRBV10-2 to TRBJ1-1; no clear D gene. Germline V gives CDR1 WSHSY, CDR2 SAAADI. V was clipped by 3 bases and J by 5 bases, with 10 bases between them. The CDR3 runs 13 residues. Written as DNA, the CDR3 is TGCGCCAGCAGTGACCCAAGACGGACTGAAGCTTTCTTT. Translated: CASSDPRRTEAFF.

This sequence joins TRBV6-5 and TRBJ2-7; TRBD2 aligns across 15 bases. J was trimmed by 2 bases and V by 6 bases; bases with no gene match: 2. The CDR3 sequence is 15 residues long. Germline V CDR1 and CDR2: MNHEY, SVGAGI. CDR3 sequence reads: CASRGLAGGTYEQYF. DNA for the CDR3: TGTGCCAGCAGAGGACTAGCGGGAGGGACCTACGAGCAGTACTTC.

The rearrangement links TRBV18 to TRBJ2-1, with 9 positions matching TRBD2. There are 15 residues in the CDR3. The junction had 1 base not matched to a gene; V was cut back by 0 bases and J by 4 bases. CDR1 and CDR2 (germline): KGHSH, LQKENI. The CDR3 DNA reads as TGTGCCAGCTCACCACCAACTAGCGGGTACAATGAGCAGTTCTTC. As protein: CASSPPTSGYNEQFF.

The chain joins TRBV6-1 to TRBJ2-7, with a tentative D call TRBD1 (5 bases). Germline CDR1 and CDR2: MNHNS and SASEGT. The CDR3 is 13 residues long. V was trimmed by 6 bases and J by 2 bases, leaving 11 bases between them. The CDR3 region has the DNA TGTGCCAGCAGCACAGGTGGGACCTACGAGCAGTACTTC. Protein product: CASSTGGTYEQYF.

This chain uses TRBV9 with TRBJ2-7; no clear D. Germline-derived CDR1 and CDR2 are SGDLS and YYNGEE. Trimming removed 0 bases from V and 0 bases from J, with 13 bases in between. This CDR3 has 16 amino acids. The CDR3 sequence: CASSVGLGGDSYEQYF. CDR3 DNA sequence: TGTGCCAGCAGCGTAGGCCTCGGCGGCGACTCCTACGAGCAGTACTTC.

This sequence joins TRBV6-1 and TRBJ2-7; no definite D call. V was cut by 6 bases and J by 3 bases, with 6 bases left in between. Germline CDR1 and CDR2: MNHNS and SASEGT. This CDR3 has 11 amino acids. CDR3 coding DNA: TGTGCCAGCAGCGATCGCTACGAGCAGTACTTC. Translation: CASSDRYEQYF.

The rearrangement links TRBV7-9 to TRBJ2-3, with 7 bases fitting TRBD2. Losses at the gene ends were 5 bases for V and 6 bases for J; bases not matched to a gene: 8. The CDR3 extends over 14 amino acids. Germline CDR1 is SEHNR and CDR2 is FQNEAQ (reference sequence). This chain's CDR3 is CASSPREAYDTQYF. CDR3 bases: TGTGCCAGCAGCCCCCGGGAGGCCTATGATACGCAGTATTTT.

The V and J genes are TRBV30 and TRBJ2-1; D is unresolved. This CDR3 region has 14 residues. Germline assignment: CDR1 GTSNPN and CDR2 SVGIG (reference sequence). The germline V and J ends were trimmed by 5 bases and 0 bases, with 11 bases remaining between them. CDR3 sequence reads: CAWSRSSSYNEQFF. CDR3 in DNA: TGTGCCTGGTCTCGGTCGAGCTCCTACAATGAGCAGTTCTTC.

This sequence joins TRBV7-2 and TRBJ1-3; D call uncertain. With 5 bases removed from V and 0 bases from J, the gap between germline ends came to 5 bases. Germline-derived CDR1 and CDR2 are SGHTA and FQGNSA. The CDR3 has 13 residues. In DNA form, the CDR3 reads TGTGCCAGCAGCCCACTCTCTGGAAACACCATATATTTT. Encoded protein: CASSPLSGNTIYF.

This clone was recorded only once. The chain employs TRBV4-1 and TRBJ2-2; D gene ambiguous. In germline, CDR1 is MGHRA, CDR2 YSYEKL. Trimming took off 4 bases at V and 6 bases at J, with 15 bases between the two ends. This CDR3 comprises 15 residues. CDR3 nucleotides: TGCGCCAGCAGCCCCTTCCCCCATCTGGCCGGGGAGCTGTTTTTT. Its translation: CASSPFPHLAGELFF.

The rearrangement uses TRBV30 and TRBJ1-6; 7 bases align to TRBD1. The CDR3 has 12 residues. Per the germline V gene, CDR1 is GTSNPN and CDR2 is SVGIG (reference sequence). V was clipped by 5 bases and J by 7 bases; unmatched bases: 2. The CDR3 loop reads CAWDRENSPLHF. The DNA for the CDR3 is TGTGCCTGGGACAGGGAGAATTCACCCCTCCACTTT.

The rearrangement joins TRBV5-4 to TRBJ1-2; a weak D match, TRBD1 (6 bases). Germline V lookup: CDR1 SGHNT, CDR2 YYREEE (reference sequence). This CDR3 is 13 amino acids long. The V gene lost 2 bases and the J gene lost 7 bases, with 12 bases spanning the gap. In DNA, the CDR3 is TGTGCCAGCAGCTTTCGGGGGGCAGGTGGCTACACCTTC. Encoded protein: CASSFRGAGGYTF.

J is TRBJ2-5 and V is TRBV7-9, with a weak D call TRBD2 (5 bases). Germline loops: CDR1 SEHNR, CDR2 FQNEAQ (reference sequence). The V end lost 1 base, the J end lost 5 bases, and 14 bases lay between the germline ends. The CDR3 runs to 15 residues. The chain's CDR3 is CASSLGSVGVETQYF. The CDR3 bases are TGTGCCAGCAGCTTAGGCAGTGTGGGAGTTGAGACCCAGTACTTC.

The chain joins TRBV9 to TRBJ1-3; no reliable D call. Germline V gene lookup returns CDR1 SGDLS and CDR2 YYNGEE. This CDR3 contains 17 residues. Trimming cost V 3 bases and J 1 base, with 17 bases left between them. The CDR3 region has the DNA TGTGCCAGCAGCGCCTATTCGGATTTCGGTTCTGGAAACACCATATATTTT. This gives the protein CASSAYSDFGSGNTIYF.

The chain combines TRBV6-1 with TRBJ1-2; 7 positions agree with TRBD1. The CDR3 length is 15 residues. V lost 4 bases, J lost 6 bases, and 11 bases stayed unmatched. Germline CDR1 MNHNS, CDR2 SASEGT. The CDR3 region has the DNA TGTGCCAGCAGTGCGACGGACAGGCCTAGGCATGGCTACACCTTC. Its protein is CASSATDRPRHGYTF.

The rearrangement links TRBV6-6 to TRBJ2-3; 8 positions match TRBD2. CDR3 length equals 16 residues. The V and J ends lost 2 bases and 4 bases, in that order; junction bases with no gene match: 8. Germline-derived CDR1 and CDR2 are MNHNY and SVGAGI (reference sequence). The CDR3 DNA reads TGTGCCAGCAGTTACGACAGCGGGAGTGGTGCAGATACGCAGTATTTT. Translating it yields CASSYDSGSGADTQYF.

This chain joins TRBV5-1 and TRBJ1-4; TRBD1 matches at 7 bases. The V segment lost 5 bases and the J segment 5 bases; nucleotides outside the gene matches: 12. Germline V CDR1 and CDR2: SGHRS, YFSETQ. The CDR3 totals 16 residues. The CDR3 sequence is CASRPTDREFNEKLFF. The CDR3 DNA reads as TGCGCCAGCAGACCTACCGACAGGGAGTTCAATGAAAAACTGTTTTTT.